There are many counts of the clone carrying this T cell receptor beta chain. The sample originates from a study of T cells after yellow fever vaccination. CDR1 and CDR2 from the germline V gene are MNHEY and SVGEGT. The CDR3 loop spans 15 amino acids. V was clipped by 4 bases and J by 4 bases, with 17 bases between them. TCRdb redid the calling of the 5' RACE reads with MiXCR, one entry per CDR3 protein. The sample has around 68,000 distinct CDR3 sequences; about 7.2% are singletons. Sequencing was performed on CD8+ T cells sorted from PBMCs, taken approximately 11 days after the first yellow fever vaccination. This TCR derives from a man aged 18 to 30 who received the YFV17D yellow fever vaccine. The chain recombines TRBV6-2 or TRBV6-3 with TRBJ2-7; D is perhaps TRBD1 (5 bases). The CDR3 loop is CASSFRQDNVYEQYF. The CDR3 nucleotides are TGTGCCAGCAGTTTTAGGCAGGACAACGTTTACGAGCAGTACTTC.